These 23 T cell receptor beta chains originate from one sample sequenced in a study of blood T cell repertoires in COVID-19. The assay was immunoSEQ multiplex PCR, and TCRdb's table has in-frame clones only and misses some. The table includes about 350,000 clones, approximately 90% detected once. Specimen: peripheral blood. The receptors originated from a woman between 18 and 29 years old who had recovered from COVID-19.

CDR3: CASSRRRTGDYGYTF. Here the CDR3 DNA reads TGTGCCAGCAGTCGCCGGCGGACAGGGGACTATGGCTACACCTTC. The chain has TRBV6-2 or TRBV6-3 and TRBJ1-2; TRBD1 aligns across 9 bases. The trim removed 5 bases at V and 3 bases at J, leaving 7 bases unmatched. Looked up from germline, CDR1 is MNHEY and CDR2 is SVGEGT. CDR3 size: 15 residues.

The DNA of the CDR3 is TGTGCCAGCAGCGGGACGACAGGGGAGAACACTGAAGCTTTCTTT. Amino acids: CASSGTTGENTEAFF. This chain connects TRBV9 to TRBJ1-1, with 8 bases aligning to TRBD1. V was pared by 3 bases and J by 1 base, with 5 bases of the junction left unmatched. Germline values: CDR1 SGDLS, CDR2 YYNGEE. The length of the CDR3 is 15 residues. The entire variable domain, with the rest obtained from reference TRBV9 and TRBJ1-1, is as follows: DSGVTQTPKHLITATGQRVTLRCSPRSGDLSVYWYQQSLDQGLQFLIQYYNGEERAKGNILERFSAQQFPDLHSELNLSSLELGDSALYFCASSGTTGENTEAFFGQGTRLTVV.

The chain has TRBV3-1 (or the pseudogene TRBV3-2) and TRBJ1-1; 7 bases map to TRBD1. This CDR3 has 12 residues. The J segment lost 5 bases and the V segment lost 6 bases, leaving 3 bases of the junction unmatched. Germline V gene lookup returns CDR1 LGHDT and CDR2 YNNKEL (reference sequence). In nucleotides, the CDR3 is TGTGCCAGCAGTTTCAGGGGGACTGAAGCTTTCTTT. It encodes CASSFRGTEAFF.

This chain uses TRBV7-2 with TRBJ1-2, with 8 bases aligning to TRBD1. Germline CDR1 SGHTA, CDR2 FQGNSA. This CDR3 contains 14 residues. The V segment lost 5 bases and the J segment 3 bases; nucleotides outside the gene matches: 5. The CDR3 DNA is TGTGCCAGCAGCGTCAGGGGGCGGGACTATGGCTACACCTTC. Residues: CASSVRGRDYGYTF.

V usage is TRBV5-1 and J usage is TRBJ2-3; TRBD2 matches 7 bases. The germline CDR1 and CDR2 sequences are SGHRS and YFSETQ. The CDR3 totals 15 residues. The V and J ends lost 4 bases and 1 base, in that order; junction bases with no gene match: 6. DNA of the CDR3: TGCGCCAGCAGCCCTGCGGGGGACCGCACAGATACGCAGTATTTT. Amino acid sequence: CASSPAGDRTDTQYF.

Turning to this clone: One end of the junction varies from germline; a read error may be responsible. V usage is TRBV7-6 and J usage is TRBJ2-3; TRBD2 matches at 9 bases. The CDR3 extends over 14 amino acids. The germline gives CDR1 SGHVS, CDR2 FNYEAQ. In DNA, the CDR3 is TGTGCCAGCAGCTCCCCCACGCCGGGACTAGCAGAAACGTTT. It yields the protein CASSSPTPGLAETF.

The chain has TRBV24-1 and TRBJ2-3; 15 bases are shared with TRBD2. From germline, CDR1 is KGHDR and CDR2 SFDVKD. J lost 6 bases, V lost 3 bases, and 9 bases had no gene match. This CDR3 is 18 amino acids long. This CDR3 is CATSDPQGLAGGTDTQYF. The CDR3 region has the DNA TGTGCCACCAGTGATCCCCAGGGACTAGCGGGAGGTACGGATACGCAGTATTTT.

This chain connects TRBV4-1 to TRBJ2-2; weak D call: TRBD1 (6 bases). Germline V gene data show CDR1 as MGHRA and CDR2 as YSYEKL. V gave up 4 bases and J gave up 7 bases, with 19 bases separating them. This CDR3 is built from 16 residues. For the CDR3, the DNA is TGCGCCAGCAGCCCAACCCGGAACAGGGTTGGCGGGGAGCTGTTTTTT. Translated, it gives CASSPTRNRVGGELFF.

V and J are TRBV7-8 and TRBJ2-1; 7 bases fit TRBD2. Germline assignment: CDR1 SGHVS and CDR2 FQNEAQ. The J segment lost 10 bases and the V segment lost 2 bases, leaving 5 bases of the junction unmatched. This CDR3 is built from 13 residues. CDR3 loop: CASSLSGGREQFF. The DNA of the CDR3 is TGTGCCAGCAGCTTATCCGGGGGGAGGGAGCAGTTCTTC.

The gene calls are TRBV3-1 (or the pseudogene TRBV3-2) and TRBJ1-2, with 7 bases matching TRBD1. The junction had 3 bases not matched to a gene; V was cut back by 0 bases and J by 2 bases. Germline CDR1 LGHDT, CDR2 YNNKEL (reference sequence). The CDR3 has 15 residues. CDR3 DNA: TGTGCCAGCAGCCAAGAGGGACAGAAGAACTATGGCTACACCTTC. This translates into CASSQEGQKNYGYTF.

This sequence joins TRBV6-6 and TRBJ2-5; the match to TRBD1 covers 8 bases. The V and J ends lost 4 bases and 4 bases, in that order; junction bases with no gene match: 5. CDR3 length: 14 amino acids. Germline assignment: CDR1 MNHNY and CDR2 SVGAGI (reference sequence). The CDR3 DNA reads TGTGCCAGCAGTTTGGGACAGGTACGAGAGACCCAGTACTTC. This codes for CASSLGQVRETQYF.

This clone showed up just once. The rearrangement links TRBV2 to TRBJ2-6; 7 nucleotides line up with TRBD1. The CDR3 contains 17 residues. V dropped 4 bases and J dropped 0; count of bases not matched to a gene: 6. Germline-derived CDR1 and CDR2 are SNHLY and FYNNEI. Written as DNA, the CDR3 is TGTGCCAGCAGTGGGTGGACAGGACGCTCTGGGGCCAACGTCCTGACTTTC. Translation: CASSGWTGRSGANVLTF.

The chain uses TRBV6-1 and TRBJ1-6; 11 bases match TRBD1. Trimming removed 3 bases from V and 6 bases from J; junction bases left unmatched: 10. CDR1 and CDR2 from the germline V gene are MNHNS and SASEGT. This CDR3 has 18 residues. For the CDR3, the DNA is TGTGCCAGCAGTGAGAGGACAGGGGGCCTCATTAGTAATTCACCCCTCCACTTT. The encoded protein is CASSERTGGLISNSPLHF.

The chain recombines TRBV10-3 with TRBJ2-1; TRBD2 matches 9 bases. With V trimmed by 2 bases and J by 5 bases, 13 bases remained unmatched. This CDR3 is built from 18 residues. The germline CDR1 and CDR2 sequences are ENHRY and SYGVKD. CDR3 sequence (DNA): TGTGCCATCAGTGAGCAGAAGCTACCGGGACTAGCAAACAATGAGCAGTTCTTC. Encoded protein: CAISEQKLPGLANNEQFF.

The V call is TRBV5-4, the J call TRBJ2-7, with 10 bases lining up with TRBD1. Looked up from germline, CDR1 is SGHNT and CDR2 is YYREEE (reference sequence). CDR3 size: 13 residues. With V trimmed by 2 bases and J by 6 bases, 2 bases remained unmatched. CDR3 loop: CASSFWDRGEQYV. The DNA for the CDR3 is TGTGCCAGCAGCTTTTGGGACAGGGGCGAGCAGTACGTC.

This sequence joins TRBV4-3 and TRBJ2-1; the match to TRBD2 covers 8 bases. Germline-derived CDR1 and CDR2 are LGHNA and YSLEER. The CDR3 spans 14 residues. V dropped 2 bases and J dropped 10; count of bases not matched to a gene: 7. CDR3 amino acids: CASSQWYGRDEQFF. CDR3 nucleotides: TGCGCCAGCAGCCAATGGTACGGGAGGGACGAGCAGTTCTTC.

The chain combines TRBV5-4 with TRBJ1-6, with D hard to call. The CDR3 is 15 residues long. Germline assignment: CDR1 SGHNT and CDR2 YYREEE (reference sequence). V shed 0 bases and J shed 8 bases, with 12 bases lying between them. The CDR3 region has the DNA TGTGCCAGCAGCTTGGAGAGTCGCGTTGATTCACCCCTCCACTTT. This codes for CASSLESRVDSPLHF.

Here the CDR3 DNA reads TGTGCCATCAGTGAGTCCTTAGCGGGAGCCCTTCTCAGTTCCTACAATGAGCAGTTCTTC. Its translation: CAISESLAGALLSSYNEQFF. V usage is TRBV10-3 and J usage is TRBJ2-1; TRBD2 agrees at 9 bases. The CDR3 has 20 residues. Germline lookup yields CDR1 ENHRY and CDR2 SYGVKD. Trimming removed 0 bases from V and 1 base from J; junction bases left unmatched: 13.

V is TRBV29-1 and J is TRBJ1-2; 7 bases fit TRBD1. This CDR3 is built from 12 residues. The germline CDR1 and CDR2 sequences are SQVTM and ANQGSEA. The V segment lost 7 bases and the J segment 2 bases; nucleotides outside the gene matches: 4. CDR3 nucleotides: TGCAGCGGTGGGGGACAGAACTATGGCTACACCTTC. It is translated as CSGGGQNYGYTF. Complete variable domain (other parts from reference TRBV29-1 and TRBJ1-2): SAVISQKPSRDICQRGTSLTIQCQVDSQVTMMFWYRQQPGQSLTLIATANQGSEATYESGFVIDKFPISRPNLTFSTLTVSNMSPEDSSIYLCSGGGQNYGYTFGSGTRLTVV.

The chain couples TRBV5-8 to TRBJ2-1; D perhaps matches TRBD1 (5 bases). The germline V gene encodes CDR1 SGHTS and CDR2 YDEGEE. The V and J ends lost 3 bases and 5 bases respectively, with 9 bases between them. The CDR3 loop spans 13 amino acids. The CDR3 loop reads CASSSGFNNEQFF. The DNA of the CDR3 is TGTGCCAGCAGCTCAGGGTTTAACAATGAGCAGTTCTTC. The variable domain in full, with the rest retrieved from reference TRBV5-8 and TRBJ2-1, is EAGVTQSPTHLIKTRGQQATLRCSPISGHTSVYWYQQALGLGLQFLLWYDEGEERNRGNFPPRFSGRQFPNYSSELNVNALELEDSALYLCASSSGFNNEQFFGPGTRLTVL.

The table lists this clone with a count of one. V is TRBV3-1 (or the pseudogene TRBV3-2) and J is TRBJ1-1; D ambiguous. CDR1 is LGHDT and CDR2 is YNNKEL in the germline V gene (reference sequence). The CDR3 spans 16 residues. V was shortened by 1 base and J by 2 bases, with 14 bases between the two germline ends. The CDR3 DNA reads TGTGCCAGCAGCCAAGTTGGTCCCAGGCGTAACACTGAAGCTTTCTTT. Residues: CASSQVGPRRNTEAFF.

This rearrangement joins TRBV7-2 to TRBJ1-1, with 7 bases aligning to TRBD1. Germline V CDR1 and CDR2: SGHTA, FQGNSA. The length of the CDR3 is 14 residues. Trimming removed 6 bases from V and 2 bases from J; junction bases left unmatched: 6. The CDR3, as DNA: TGTGCCAGCAGTCTTACAGGGGCTAACACTGAAGCTTTCTTT. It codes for CASSLTGANTEAFF.

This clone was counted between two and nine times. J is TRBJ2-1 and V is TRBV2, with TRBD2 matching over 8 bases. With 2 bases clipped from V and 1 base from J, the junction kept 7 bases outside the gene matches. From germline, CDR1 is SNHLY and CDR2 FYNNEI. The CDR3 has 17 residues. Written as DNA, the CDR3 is TGTGCCAGCAGTGAAAGGGGGACTAGATCATCCTACAATGAGCAGTTCTTC. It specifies CASSERGTRSSYNEQFF.